This TCR beta chain was identified during a study of blood T cell repertoires in COVID-19. The overall study: Sites across the United States, Italy and Spain contributed samples from acute and convalescent COVID-19.

Clones were sequenced by immunoSEQ multiplex PCR, and TCRdb holds only the in-frame ones, with some missing. The sample consists of some 200,000 clones, about 93% of them appearing once. The CDR3 runs to 17 residues. Germline CDR1 MNHNS, CDR2 SASEGT. The J segment lost 7 bases and the V segment lost 4 bases, leaving 10 bases of the junction unmatched. Specimen: peripheral blood. The V call is TRBV6-1, the J call TRBJ2-2, with 12 bases matching TRBD2. The receptor was derived from a man aged 25 to 45 with COVID-19, enrolled during active disease. CDR3 nucleotide sequence: TGTGCCAGCAGTGTGTCAGGACTAGCGGGGAGGAACGGGGAGCTGTTTTTT. It translates to CASSVSGLAGRNGELFF.